The 10 T cell receptor beta chains listed next were all sequenced from one sample in a study of Graves' ophthalmopathy and Graves' hyperthyroidism. For repertoire sequencing, the TCR beta CDR3 regions were amplified from RNA transcripts. In the first round, RT-PCR was carried out with HTBI primers, and a multiplex PCR formed the second round. Each CDR3 protein is one row after TCRdb ran MiXCR on the multiplex PCR reads. Here the sample spans some 350,000 distinct CDR3 sequences, approximately 18% being singletons. The sample was peripheral blood. Source of these receptors: an adult woman with stable Graves' hyperthyroidism.

This clonotype has at least ten counts. This sequence joins TRBV28 and TRBJ1-1; 7 nucleotides agree with TRBD1. The CDR3 covers 15 residues. Trimming took 5 bases from V and 2 from J; bases not matched to a gene: 8. CDR1 is MDHEN and CDR2 is SYDVKM in the germline V gene. CDR3 sequence (DNA): TGTGCCAGCAGTCCCCCAGGGGGGGCTAACACTGAAGCTTTCTTT. This sequence encodes CASSPPGGANTEAFF.

This clonotype occurred many times. This chain connects TRBV29-1 to TRBJ2-5; D remains unclear. V was cut by 2 bases and J by 1 base, with 2 bases left in between. The CDR3 spans 11 residues. Germline lookup yields CDR1 SQVTM and CDR2 ANQGSEA. The CDR3 DNA follows: TGCAGCGTTGAACCCCAAGAGACCCAGTACTTC. Protein sequence: CSVEPQETQYF.

This clonotype has a single count. The chain combines TRBV12-3 or TRBV12-4 with TRBJ1-2, with 8 bases identical to TRBD1. Unmatched junction bases numbered 7, after V lost 6 bases and J lost 7 bases. The CDR3 runs 13 residues. CDR3 DNA sequence: TGTGCCAGCAGCTTAAACAGGGGGACTGGCTACACCTTC. Translated: CASSLNRGTGYTF.

This clonotype has a count of ten or more. The V call is TRBV7-3, the J call TRBJ1-3; D gene unclear. Trimming pared 8 bases from V and 1 base from J, leaving 15 bases between. The germline CDR1 and CDR2 sequences are SGHTA and FQGTGA. This CDR3 contains 15 residues. For the CDR3, the DNA is TGTGCCAGCGCCCCTTCTTCGGCGTCTGGAAACACCATATATTTT. Translation gives CASAPSSASGNTIYF.

Many counts were recorded for this clonotype. The chain uses TRBV19 and TRBJ2-5; tentatively, D is TRBD2 (5 bases). The V gene lost 5 bases and the J gene lost 0 bases, with 13 bases spanning the gap. The length of the CDR3 is 15 residues. CDR1 and CDR2 (germline): LNHDA, SQIVND (reference sequence). The CDR3, as DNA: TGTGCCAGTAGTTCGGAGCGGACCTACCAAGAGACCCAGTACTTC. Protein product: CASSSERTYQETQYF.

At least ten counts were recorded for this clonotype. CDR3 region: CASSYSKEDRGYGYTF. CDR3 bases: TGTGCCAGCAGTTACTCGAAGGAAGACAGGGGCTATGGCTACACCTTC. The genes are TRBV6-5 and TRBJ1-2, with 8 nucleotides matching TRBD1. This CDR3 spans 16 amino acids. V was clipped by 0 bases and J by 4 bases; unmatched bases: 7. CDR1 and CDR2 from the germline V gene are MNHEY and SVGAGI.

This clonotype was seen at least ten times. The chain couples TRBV11-2 to TRBJ2-7; D unclear. Trimming pared 6 bases from V and 1 base from J, leaving 16 bases between. The CDR3 loop spans 15 amino acids. The germline gives CDR1 SGHAT, CDR2 FQNNGV. The chain's CDR3 is CASSMWGAPSYEQYF. The CDR3 region has the DNA TGTGCCAGCAGTATGTGGGGTGCTCCGTCCTACGAGCAGTACTTC.

This clonotype was detected ten times or more. The J gene is TRBJ2-7, the V gene TRBV11-2; D may be TRBD1 (5 bases). Germline-derived CDR1 and CDR2 are SGHAT and FQNNGV. V gave up 6 bases and J gave up 4 bases, with 13 bases separating them. CDR3 size: 13 residues. In nucleotides, the CDR3 is TGTGCCAGCAGGGACAACCTGGGTTACGAGCAGTACTTC. It specifies CASRDNLGYEQYF.

This clonotype was counted at least ten times. The chain uses TRBV12-3 or TRBV12-4 and TRBJ1-2; a weak D match, TRBD1 (5 bases). The CDR3 is 13 residues long. V gave up 7 bases and J gave up 3 bases, with 12 bases separating them. The CDR3: CASIGAGDYGYTF. Written as DNA, the CDR3 is TGTGCCAGCATCGGGGCGGGCGACTATGGCTACACCTTC.

This clonotype was seen repeatedly, ten times or more. CDR3 in DNA: TGTGCCAGCAGTTACTTGATTCTAGCGGGAGGCCACACTACCGGGGAGCTGTTTTTT. This codes for CASSYLILAGGHTTGELFF. This sequence joins TRBV6-2 or TRBV6-3 and TRBJ2-2; TRBD2 aligns across 11 bases. Germline CDR1 is MNHEY and CDR2 is SVGEGT. The CDR3 runs 19 residues. The trim removed 1 base at V and 5 bases at J, leaving 12 bases unmatched.